The 17 T cell receptor beta chains in this list originate from one sample, sequenced in a study of technical replicates of blood from a handful of donors. The method was immunoSEQ multiplex PCR; TCRdb's version includes in-frame clones alone and lacks a portion of them. This table has over 85,000 clones, around 94% appearing once. The sample comprised T cells isolated from PBMCs. The origin of the receptors is a human donor in good health.

This chain joins TRBV27 and TRBJ2-1, with 9 nucleotides matching TRBD1. From germline, CDR1 is MNHEY and CDR2 SMNVEV (reference sequence). This CDR3 comprises 15 residues. The V gene end was trimmed by 0 bases and the J gene end by 9 bases; junction bases not matched to a gene: 6. The CDR3 coding sequence is TGTGCCAGCAGTTTATCGGGGACAGGGTTTGCTGAGCAGTTCTTC. It is translated as CASSLSGTGFAEQFF.

This chain joins TRBV19 and TRBJ2-1, with 7 bases matching TRBD2. V shed 6 bases and J 0 bases; nucleotides not matched to a gene: 8. Germline-derived CDR1 and CDR2 are LNHDA and SQIVND (reference sequence). The CDR3 totals 16 residues. CDR3 protein: CASSDVAGDSYNEQFF. The CDR3 DNA is TGTGCCAGTAGCGATGTCGCGGGAGACTCCTACAATGAGCAGTTCTTC.

This clone was seen only a few times. This chain joins TRBV6-4 and TRBJ1-6, with D possibly being TRBD1 (5 bases). Germline CDR1 reads MRHNA; CDR2 reads SNTAGT. V lost 7 bases, J lost 7 bases, and 17 bases lay in between. The length of the CDR3 is 15 residues. In nucleotides, the CDR3 is TGTGCCAGCAAGACAGCGAAAATTAAGAATTCACCCCTCCACTTT. It translates to CASKTAKIKNSPLHF.

The chain carries TRBV9 and TRBJ2-3; TRBD1 aligns across 7 bases. The CDR3 runs to 17 residues. Germline loops: CDR1 SGDLS, CDR2 YYNGEE. Losses at the gene ends were 0 bases for V and 1 base for J; bases not matched to a gene: 8. DNA for the CDR3: TGTGCCAGCAGCGTAGTTGAGGGGGCGGAACGCACAGATACGCAGTATTTT. Translating it yields CASSVVEGAERTDTQYF.

The table lists this clone with a count of one. The chain employs TRBV19 and TRBJ2-7; possibly TRBD1 for D (5 bases). CDR1 and CDR2 from the germline V gene are LNHDA and SQIVND (reference sequence). The CDR3 covers 13 residues. Trimming cost V 1 base and J 3 bases, with 7 bases left between them. DNA of the CDR3: TGTGCCAGTAGTATAGGGGGCTTCTACGAGCAGTACTTC. Translation: CASSIGGFYEQYF.

J is TRBJ2-1 and V is TRBV27, with TRBD2 matching over 14 bases. V trimming: 6 bases; J trimming: 5 bases; junction bases outside the gene matches: 6. In germline, CDR1 is MNHEY, CDR2 SMNVEV (reference sequence). The CDR3 extends over 16 amino acids. The CDR3 loop reads CASSGLAGGPHNEQFF. CDR3 coding DNA: TGTGCCAGCAGCGGACTAGCGGGAGGCCCGCACAATGAGCAGTTCTTC.

The rearrangement joins TRBV5-1 to TRBJ2-7, with D maybe TRBD1 (5 bases). Germline values: CDR1 SGHRS, CDR2 YFSETQ. The CDR3 loop spans 12 amino acids. V dropped 1 base and J dropped 6 bases, with 8 bases sitting between them. The CDR3 protein is CASSLQGAEQYF. DNA for the CDR3: TGCGCCAGCAGCTTGCAAGGGGCCGAGCAGTACTTC.

This clone was seen only once. The chain recombines TRBV27 with TRBJ1-3; tentatively, D is TRBD1 (5 bases). The CDR3 is 15 amino acids. The germline V and J ends were trimmed by 2 bases and 0 bases, with 8 bases remaining between them. The germline V gene encodes CDR1 MNHEY and CDR2 SMNVEV (reference sequence). CDR3 region: CASSLQGTSGNTIYF. CDR3 coding DNA: TGTGCCAGCAGTTTACAGGGCACCTCTGGAAACACCATATATTTT.

The V call is TRBV4-1, the J call TRBJ1-5; D gene ambiguous. The CDR3 loop spans 13 amino acids. With 0 bases removed from V and 6 bases from J, the gap between germline ends came to 6 bases. CDR1 is MGHRA and CDR2 is YSYEKL in the germline V gene. DNA for the CDR3: TGCGCCAGCAGCCAAGAGTTTATTCAGCCCCAGCATTTT. Translated, it gives CASSQEFIQPQHF.

This clone was observed a single time. The rearrangement uses TRBV29-1 and TRBJ1-1; possible D gene TRBD1, 6 bases. Germline V gene lookup returns CDR1 SQVTM and CDR2 ANQGSEA. The CDR3 covers 14 residues. V gave up 4 bases and J gave up 0 bases, with 12 bases separating them. CDR3 protein: CSVVPGTLNTEAFF. Written as DNA, the CDR3 is TGCAGCGTTGTCCCTGGGACACTGAACACTGAAGCTTTCTTT.

This clone has a single count. This rearrangement joins TRBV9 to TRBJ2-7; 7 bases align to TRBD1. J was trimmed by 2 bases and V by 3 bases; bases with no gene match: 2. CDR1 is SGDLS and CDR2 is YYNGEE in the germline V gene. The CDR3 covers 13 residues. CDR3 DNA sequence: TGTGCCAGCAGCGCTGGGACAGCCTACGAGCAGTACTTC. Its translation is CASSAGTAYEQYF.

The chain couples TRBV15 to TRBJ2-1, with 8 bases matching TRBD2. This CDR3 region has 13 residues. V lost 0 bases to trimming and J lost 12 bases; unmatched junction nucleotides: 4. Germline CDR1 LNHNV, CDR2 YYDKDF (reference sequence). The CDR3 DNA reads TGTGCCACCAGCAGAGATGCGGGAGGTCGGCAGTTCTTC. Its protein is CATSRDAGGRQFF.

J is TRBJ2-1 and V is TRBV10-1, with 11 bases that match TRBD2. The V and J ends lost 5 bases and 8 bases, in that order; junction bases with no gene match: 8. Per germline, CDR1 WNHNN and CDR2 SYGVQD (reference sequence). This CDR3 has 15 residues. The CDR3 reads CASSSTSGSADEQFF. In nucleotides, the CDR3 is TGCGCCAGCAGTTCTACTAGCGGGAGCGCAGATGAGCAGTTCTTC.

This clone was seen a single time. This rearrangement joins TRBV11-1 to TRBJ2-1; 10 bases line up with TRBD2. With V trimmed by 5 bases and J by 7 bases, 11 bases remained unmatched. CDR1 and CDR2 from the germline V gene are SGHAT and FQDESV (reference sequence). This CDR3 is built from 16 residues. In DNA form, the CDR3 reads TGTGCCAGCAGCGGAGCAGGGACTAGCGTGTGGAATGAGCAGTTCTTC. Amino acid sequence: CASSGAGTSVWNEQFF. Full variable domain (remainder filled in from reference TRBV11-1 and TRBJ2-1): EAEVAQSPRYKITEKSQAVAFWCDPISGHATLYWYRQILGQGPELLVQFQDESVVDDSQLPKDRFSAERLKGVDSTLKIQPAELGDSAMYLCASSGAGTSVWNEQFFGPGTRLTVL.

The chain links TRBV6-5 to TRBJ1-2, with 7 nucleotides matching TRBD1. Germline CDR1 and CDR2: MNHEY and SVGAGI. V trimming: 7 bases; J trimming: 4 bases; junction bases outside the gene matches: 6. There are 13 residues in the CDR3. The CDR3 DNA reads TGTGCCAGCACCCAGGGGGAAAGCTATGGCTACACCTTC. This encodes CASTQGESYGYTF.

This clone appeared a few times. The V and J genes are TRBV1 and TRBJ2-2; no check of the table's D call, TRBD2, against the DNA was made. TRBV1 is a pseudogene locus. This CDR3 is 20 amino acids long. CDR3 sequence: CTSSQEGTSGADQNTGELFF. The CDR3 nucleotides are TGCACCAGCAGCCAAGAGGGGACTAGCGGGGCCGATCAGAACACCGGGGAGCTGTTTTTT.

The rearrangement joins TRBV7-2 to TRBJ2-3; the match to TRBD1 covers 9 bases. This CDR3 is 15 amino acids long. In germline, CDR1 is SGHTA, CDR2 FQGNSA. V trimming: 1 base; J trimming: 6 bases; junction bases outside the gene matches: 5. The CDR3 region has the DNA TGTGCCAGCAGCTTAGAGGGACAGGGAGGGGATACGCAGTATTTT. Protein sequence: CASSLEGQGGDTQYF.